The clone carrying this T cell receptor beta chain was picked up a small number of times. Germline V gives CDR1 SGHKS, CDR2 YYEKEE (reference sequence). CDR3 length: 13 residues. Between the trimmed V and J ends, which lost 0 bases and 3 bases, there was a span of 4 bases. The sample comes from a study of blood T cell repertoires in COVID-19. Study overall: Specimens from acute and convalescent COVID-19 originated in the United States, Italy and Spain. T cells, B-cell-depleted T cells, or PBMCs provided the cDNA or gDNA that served as material.

Sequenced by immunoSEQ multiplex PCR; TCRdb stores in-frame clones only, minus some. The sample includes around 160,000 clones, about nine tenths of them seen just once. The specimen sequenced was peripheral blood. The sequence came from a human donor in a cohort sampled during active COVID-19. The chain is built from TRBV5-5 and TRBJ1-3; D unresolved. The CDR3, as DNA: TGTGCCAGCAGCTTGGACAGTGGAAACACCATATATTTT. Amino acid sequence: CASSLDSGNTIYF.